The 10 T cell receptor beta chains below come from one sample, sequenced in a study of cytomegalovirus exposure and HLA in healthy donors. A multiplex PCR was run with 60 Vbeta primers and 13 Jbeta primers. Profiling relied on immunoSEQ multiplex PCR, and the TCRdb table lists in-frame clones only, not all of them. The data contain about 110,000 clones, 60% to 85% of them singletons. Material: PBMCs. These receptor sequences come from a woman aged 60-75 years in good health and CMV-seropositive.

V is TRBV19 and J is TRBJ2-1; D gene uncertain. Trimming took 0 bases from V and 6 from J, leaving 18 bases between them. Germline-derived CDR1 and CDR2 are LNHDA and SQIVND (reference sequence). The CDR3 is 17 amino acids. The CDR3 here is CASSIDHSLVGGNEQFF. The CDR3 DNA reads TGTGCCAGTAGTATAGATCATAGTTTGGTCGGCGGCAATGAGCAGTTCTTC.

The chain uses TRBV19 and TRBJ2-7, with TRBD2 identical over 8 bases. The CDR3 is made up of 14 amino acids. Germline lookup yields CDR1 LNHDA and CDR2 SQIVND (reference sequence). The V and J ends lost 4 bases and 5 bases, in that order; junction bases with no gene match: 7. The CDR3 protein is CASSRAGVSHEQYF. CDR3 coding DNA: TGTGCCAGTAGTAGAGCGGGAGTATCCCACGAGCAGTACTTC.

The rearrangement links TRBV5-1 to TRBJ1-1; D might be TRBD1 (6 bases). There are 13 residues in the CDR3. Trimming took 4 bases from V and 3 from J, leaving 10 bases between them. The V gene's germline CDR1 is SGHRS and CDR2 YFSETQ. DNA of the CDR3: TGCGCCAGCAGCGGAAACAGGGACACTGAAGCTTTCTTT. Protein product: CASSGNRDTEAFF.

A few counts support this clone. The junction shows a germline mismatch at one end, possibly a read error. The V gene is TRBV7-7, the J gene TRBJ1-1, with 9 bases aligning to TRBD1. CDR1 SSHAT and CDR2 FNYEAQ come from the germline V gene (reference sequence). This CDR3 is 14 amino acids long. CDR3 amino acids: CASSLGTGIGEAFF. The CDR3 DNA is TGTGCTAGCAGCTTAGGGACAGGGATCGGTGAAGCTTTCTTT.

The J gene is TRBJ1-2, the V gene TRBV10-3; D remains ambiguous. From germline, CDR1 is ENHRY and CDR2 SYGVKD. The CDR3 is made up of 13 amino acids. The V end was cut by 3 bases, the J end by 8 bases, with 13 bases between. CDR3 sequence (DNA): TGTGCCATCAGTGATACGGTTCCTAGGGGCTACACCTTC. Translation: CAISDTVPRGYTF.

This rearrangement joins TRBV6-5 to TRBJ2-5; possible D gene TRBD2, 6 bases. CDR3 length: 14 residues. Trimming removed 5 bases from V and 3 bases from J, with 13 bases in between. Germline V gene data show CDR1 as MNHEY and CDR2 as SVGAGI. The DNA for the CDR3 is TGTGCCAGCAGTCGGGGGTTTCAGAAAGAGACCCAGTACTTC. This translates into CASSRGFQKETQYF.

The sample holds a few counts of this clone. CDR3 sequence reads: CASSMGRASYNEQFF. CDR3 coding DNA: TGTGCCAGTAGTATGGGGAGAGCCTCCTACAATGAGCAGTTCTTC. V and J are TRBV19 and TRBJ2-1, with D perhaps matching TRBD2 (5 bases). CDR3 length: 15 residues. In germline, CDR1 is LNHDA, CDR2 SQIVND (reference sequence). The V end lost 3 bases, the J end lost 0 bases, and 9 bases lay between the germline ends.

This clone was seen just once. The chain has TRBV5-4 and TRBJ2-7, with TRBD2 matching 8 bases. There are 16 residues in the CDR3. The trim removed 0 bases at V and 3 bases at J, leaving 8 bases unmatched. Germline CDR1 is SGHNT and CDR2 is YYREEE (reference sequence). DNA for the CDR3: TGTGCCAGCAGCTTGGATCCGCGGGGGGCTGGCTACGAGCAGTACTTC. Protein: CASSLDPRGAGYEQYF. Complete variable domain (other parts from reference TRBV5-4 and TRBJ2-7): ETGVTQSPTHLIKTRGQQVTLRCSSQSGHNTVSWYQQALGQGPQFIFQYYREEENGRGNFPPRFSGLQFPNYSSELNVNALELDDSALYLCASSLDPRGAGYEQYFGPGTRLTVT.

This clone came up once. V and J are TRBV11-2 and TRBJ2-3, with a weak D call TRBD2 (5 bases). The V and J ends lost 2 bases and 4 bases respectively, with 10 bases between them. CDR3 length: 14 amino acids. Germline V CDR1 and CDR2: SGHAT, FQNNGV. The CDR3: CASSLMEVADTQYF. The CDR3 region has the DNA TGTGCCAGCAGCTTAATGGAGGTGGCAGATACGCAGTATTTT. Together with reference TRBV11-2 and TRBJ2-3, the CDR3 gives the full variable domain: EAGVAQSPRYKIIEKRQSVAFWCNPISGHATLYWYQQILGQGPKLLIQFQNNGVVDDSQLPKDRFSAERLKGVDSTLKIQPAKLEDSAVYLCASSLMEVADTQYFGPGTRLTVL.

This clone was picked up a small number of times. The chain links TRBV29-1 to TRBJ1-2, with D possibly matching TRBD1 (5 bases). This CDR3 contains 12 residues. Trimming cost V 6 bases and J 3 bases, with 11 bases left between them. CDR1 SQVTM and CDR2 ANQGSEA come from the germline V gene. CDR3 bases: TGCAGCGTGCAAGGGGTATACTATGGCTACACCTTC. This sequence encodes CSVQGVYYGYTF. Drawing the rest from reference TRBV29-1 and TRBJ1-2, the complete variable domain is SAVISQKPSRDICQRGTSLTIQCQVDSQVTMMFWYRQQPGQSLTLIATANQGSEATYESGFVIDKFPISRPNLTFSTLTVSNMSPEDSSIYLCSVQGVYYGYTFGSGTRLTVV.